The next 20 T cell receptor beta chains were all read from a single sample in a study of radiotherapy plus CTLA-4 blockade in lung cancer (dated by TCRdb to 2017 to 2018). The receptor library was made with the immunoSEQ multiplex PCR assay. Imported from immuneACCESS, the table was reduced by TCRdb to in-frame sequences with V and J called. These copies leave out some clones; in studies compared against another copy, an unresolved V gene accounts for under half, and the cause of the remainder is not known. Present in this sample are about 87,000 clones, 85% to 90% of which were seen just once. The top ten constitute roughly 17% of the sample. The source material was peripheral blood, sampled from a patient treated with radiotherapy plus ipilimumab. These receptors all come from a human donor with non-small cell lung cancer that progressed on radiotherapy plus ipilimumab.

The rearrangement uses TRBV7-3 and TRBJ2-1; D remains unclear. V lost 2 bases to trimming and J lost 2 bases, with 10 bases between them. The CDR3 totals 15 residues. Looked up from germline, CDR1 is SGHTA and CDR2 is FQGTGA. The CDR3 nucleotides are TGTGCCAGCAGCTTAGATCCCCTAACCTACAATGAGCAGTTCTTC. Translating gives CASSLDPLTYNEQFF.

The chain carries TRBV19 and TRBJ2-3; D call uncertain. V was shortened by 9 bases and J by 2 bases, with 6 bases between the two germline ends. Germline CDR1 is LNHDA and CDR2 is SQIVND (reference sequence). The CDR3 covers 11 residues. CDR3 region: CASTNTDTQYF. For the CDR3, the DNA is TGTGCCAGCACCAACACAGATACGCAGTATTTT.

V and J are TRBV9 and TRBJ2-1; 14 bases fit TRBD2. The CDR3 covers 15 residues. The V segment lost 3 bases and the J segment 8 bases; nucleotides outside the gene matches: 4. Germline CDR1 SGDLS, CDR2 YYNGEE. The CDR3 DNA follows: TGTGCCAGCAGCGCGACTAGCGGGAGGGCCCATGAGCAGTTCTTC. Translating it yields CASSATSGRAHEQFF.

This rearrangement joins TRBV9 to TRBJ1-2, with D perhaps TRBD1 (5 bases). CDR1 SGDLS and CDR2 YYNGEE come from the germline V gene. The V end lost 3 bases, the J end lost 2 bases, and 11 bases lay between the germline ends. This CDR3 contains 14 residues. CDR3 sequence: CASSGGDGNYGYTF. The CDR3 nucleotides are TGTGCCAGCAGCGGAGGGGACGGCAACTATGGCTACACCTTC.

The gene calls are TRBV2 and TRBJ2-1; D remains unclear. Germline-derived CDR1 and CDR2 are SNHLY and FYNNEI. The V gene lost 10 bases and the J gene lost 4 bases, with 14 bases spanning the gap. The CDR3 is 13 residues long. The CDR3 DNA follows: TGTGCCAAGCAAAGGGCGGTTTACAATGAGCAGTTCTTC. This gives the protein CAKQRAVYNEQFF.

The gene calls are TRBV2 and TRBJ2-5, with 8 bases that match TRBD1. Germline V CDR1 and CDR2: SNHLY, FYNNEI. This CDR3 spans 14 amino acids. Germline trimming cut 11 bases from V and 1 base from J; bases unmatched to any gene: 9. CDR3: CAGMTGTGQETQYF. The DNA of the CDR3 is TGTGCCGGCATGACCGGGACAGGCCAAGAGACCCAGTACTTC.

V gene TRBV19 combines with J gene TRBJ2-1, with 9 bases aligning to TRBD1. Trimming cost V 4 bases and J 6 bases; bases outside gene matches: 4. Germline loops: CDR1 LNHDA, CDR2 SQIVND (reference sequence). The CDR3 contains 14 residues. The CDR3 DNA reads as TGTGCCAGTAGTACAGGGGACAGGGCCAATGAGCAGTTCTTC. It translates to CASSTGDRANEQFF. Supplemented by reference TRBV19 and TRBJ2-1, the full variable domain reads DGGITQSPKYLFRKEGQNVTLSCEQNLNHDAMYWYRQDPGQGLRLIYYSQIVNDFQKGDIAEGYSVSREKKESFPLTVTSAQKNPTAFYLCASSTGDRANEQFFGPGTRLTVL.

This clone was seen a few times. The rearrangement links TRBV5-4 to TRBJ1-5, with 7 bases identical to TRBD1. After removal of 4 bases from V and 5 bases from J, the junction contained 6 bases not matched to a gene. Germline V gene data show CDR1 as SGHNT and CDR2 as YYREEE (reference sequence). The CDR3 consists of 14 residues. CDR3 region: CASSPGTEDQPQHF. As DNA, the CDR3 is TGTGCCAGCAGCCCTGGGACAGAGGATCAGCCCCAGCATTTT.

The rearrangement uses TRBV5-1 and TRBJ1-1; TRBD1 matches 7 bases. This CDR3 has 14 amino acids. Germline-derived CDR1 and CDR2 are SGHRS and YFSETQ. With 3 bases clipped from V and 5 bases from J, the junction kept 7 bases outside the gene matches. As DNA, the CDR3 is TGCGCCAGCAGCTGGGAGGACAGGTTGACTGAAGCTTTCTTT. Its translation is CASSWEDRLTEAFF. Full variable domain (missing parts from reference TRBV5-1 and TRBJ1-1): KAGVTQTPRYLIKTRGQQVTLSCSPISGHRSVSWYQQTPGQGLQFLFEYFSETQRNKGNFPGRFSGRQFSNSRSEMNVSTLELGDSALYLCASSWEDRLTEAFFGQGTRLTVV.

This clone was observed a single time. V usage is TRBV7-3 and J usage is TRBJ1-6; unclear D gene. This CDR3 region has 13 residues. The germline gives CDR1 SGHTA, CDR2 FQGTGA. V lost 5 bases and J 13 bases, leaving 15 bases between the germline ends. CDR3: CASSPGPYGPLHF. The CDR3 DNA is TGTGCCAGCAGCCCCGGCCCCTATGGGCCCCTCCACTTT.

Here the CDR3 reads CASSSDRPSTDTQYF. The CDR3 DNA is TGCGCCAGCAGCTCCGACAGGCCTAGCACAGATACGCAGTATTTT. The gene calls are TRBV5-1 and TRBJ2-3; D is possibly TRBD1 (6 bases). CDR1 SGHRS and CDR2 YFSETQ come from the germline V gene. The CDR3 is 15 residues long. Trimming stripped 3 bases from V and 0 bases from J, with 11 bases between.

This sequence joins TRBV5-6 and TRBJ1-1; D gene ambiguous. The CDR3 sequence is 13 residues long. The ends were cut back, 4 bases at V and 11 bases at J, with 18 bases in the middle. From germline, CDR1 is SGHDT and CDR2 YYEEEE. The CDR3 spells CASSPPAGYGAFF. The CDR3 nucleotides are TGTGCCAGCAGCCCCCCAGCTGGGTATGGGGCTTTCTTT. Full variable domain (rest looked up from reference TRBV5-6 and TRBJ1-1): DAGVTQSPTHLIKTRGQQVTLRCSPKSGHDTVSWYQQALGQGPQFIFQYYEEEERQRGNFPDRFSGHQFPNYSSELNVNALLLGDSALYLCASSPPAGYGAFFGQGTRLTVV.

This clone appeared a single time. CDR3 in DNA: TGTGCCAGCAGTTTTACAGGGAACACTGAAGCTTTCTTT. Its translation: CASSFTGNTEAFF. V usage is TRBV27 and J usage is TRBJ1-1; perhaps TRBD1 as D (5 bases). The CDR3 is 13 amino acids. V lost 3 bases, J lost 1 base, and 6 bases lay in between. From germline, CDR1 is MNHEY and CDR2 SMNVEV (reference sequence).

The CDR3 DNA is TGTGCCAGTAAGTCCGGGACGCTCCTCTACGAGCAGTACTTC. This sequence encodes CASKSGTLLYEQYF. This sequence joins TRBV19 and TRBJ2-7; TRBD1 or TRBD2 may be the D gene (5 bases each). Germline V CDR1 and CDR2: LNHDA, SQIVND (reference sequence). The CDR3 has 14 amino acids. Trimming cost V 7 bases and J 3 bases, with 16 bases left between them.

This chain uses TRBV6-5 with TRBJ1-6, with D perhaps matching TRBD1 (5 bases). This CDR3 spans 15 amino acids. The germline V and J ends were trimmed by 4 bases and 7 bases, with 14 bases remaining between them. The germline CDR1 and CDR2 sequences are MNHEY and SVGAGI. The chain's CDR3 is CASSSGPMWNSPLHF. As DNA, the CDR3 is TGTGCCAGCAGTTCGGGACCCATGTGGAATTCACCCCTCCACTTT.

This clone is a singleton in its sample. CDR3 in DNA: TGTGCCAGCAGCTGGGGGGCCACGAACACCGGGGAGCTGTTTTTT. Translation: CASSWGATNTGELFF. The rearrangement joins TRBV5-6 to TRBJ2-2, with D perhaps assigned TRBD1 or TRBD2 (6 bases each). Germline CDR1 and CDR2: SGHDT and YYEEEE. This CDR3 is built from 15 residues. Trimming left V 3 bases short and J 0 bases short, with 9 bases between.

This rearrangement joins TRBV19 to TRBJ2-1; 11 bases are shared with TRBD2. In germline, CDR1 is LNHDA, CDR2 SQIVND (reference sequence). The V gene end was trimmed by 4 bases and the J gene end by 6 bases; junction bases not matched to a gene: 5. The CDR3 length is 15 residues. CDR3 in amino acids: CASSTPGTSGNEQFF. The CDR3 DNA is TGTGCCAGTAGTACCCCCGGGACTAGCGGCAATGAGCAGTTCTTC.

This chain joins TRBV2 and TRBJ2-1; 8 nucleotides agree with TRBD1. Germline V lookup: CDR1 SNHLY, CDR2 FYNNEI. There are 16 residues in the CDR3. V shed 7 bases, J shed 1 base, and the junction held 9 bases outside the gene matches. The CDR3 sequence is CASTKRQGRSYNEQFF. The CDR3 DNA reads as TGTGCCAGCACTAAAAGACAGGGGCGTTCCTACAATGAGCAGTTCTTC.

J is TRBJ2-7 and V is TRBV6-5; a possible D gene is TRBD2 (6 bases). Trimming removed 2 bases from V and 3 bases from J, with 8 bases in between. The germline gives CDR1 MNHEY, CDR2 SVGAGI. The CDR3 contains 13 residues. The DNA of the CDR3 is TGTGCCAGCAGTTACGGGGGGATCTACGAGCAGTACTTC. Its protein is CASSYGGIYEQYF.

The chain employs TRBV5-1 and TRBJ2-7; TRBD2 is a possible D gene (5 bases). This CDR3 comprises 15 residues. Trimming took off 1 base at V and 7 bases at J, with 18 bases between the two ends. Germline V gene sequence: CDR1 SGHRS, CDR2 YFSETQ. CDR3 in amino acids: CASSLTRASPGEQYF. In DNA, the CDR3 is TGCGCCAGCAGCTTGACGAGGGCGTCCCCGGGGGAGCAGTACTTC.